The entry that follows covers one T cell receptor beta chain sequence. The ends lost 2 bases at V and 6 bases at J; junction bases unmatched: 10. This CDR3 has 15 amino acids. Germline CDR1 is LGHNT and CDR2 is FRNRAP. Participants came from fewer than 25 US areas, aged about 18 to 89 years. Clinical history reported by participants formed the basis on which cohorts were assigned. The sample comes from a study of blood T cell repertoires in COVID-19. The data were produced by immunoSEQ multiplex PCR, yet TCRdb's version contains in-frame clones alone and is incomplete. The repertoire holds approximately 390,000 clones, with 88% as singletons.

This sequence joins TRBV12-5 and TRBJ2-7; 7 nucleotides align to TRBD1. Sample: PBMCs or T cells enriched from blood (not recorded which). The sequence was collected from a middle-aged woman with acute COVID-19. The CDR3: CASGLTTGFSSEQYF. The DNA of the CDR3 is TGTGCTAGTGGTTTGACGACAGGGTTTTCGTCCGAGCAGTACTTC.